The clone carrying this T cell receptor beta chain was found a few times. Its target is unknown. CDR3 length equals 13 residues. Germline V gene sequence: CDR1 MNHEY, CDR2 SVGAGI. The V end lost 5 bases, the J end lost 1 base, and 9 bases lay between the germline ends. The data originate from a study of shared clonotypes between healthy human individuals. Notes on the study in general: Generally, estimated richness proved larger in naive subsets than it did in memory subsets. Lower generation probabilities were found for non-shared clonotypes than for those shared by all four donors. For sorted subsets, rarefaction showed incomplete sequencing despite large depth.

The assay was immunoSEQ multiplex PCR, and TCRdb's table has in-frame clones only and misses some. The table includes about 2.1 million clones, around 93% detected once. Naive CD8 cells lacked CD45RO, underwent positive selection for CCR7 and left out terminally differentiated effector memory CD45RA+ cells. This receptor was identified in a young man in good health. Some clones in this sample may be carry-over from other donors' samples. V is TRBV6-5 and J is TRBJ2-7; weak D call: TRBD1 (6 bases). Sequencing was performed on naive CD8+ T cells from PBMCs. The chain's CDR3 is CASSGTRSYEQYF. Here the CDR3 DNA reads TGTGCCAGCAGTGGGACACGTTCCTACGAGCAGTACTTC.